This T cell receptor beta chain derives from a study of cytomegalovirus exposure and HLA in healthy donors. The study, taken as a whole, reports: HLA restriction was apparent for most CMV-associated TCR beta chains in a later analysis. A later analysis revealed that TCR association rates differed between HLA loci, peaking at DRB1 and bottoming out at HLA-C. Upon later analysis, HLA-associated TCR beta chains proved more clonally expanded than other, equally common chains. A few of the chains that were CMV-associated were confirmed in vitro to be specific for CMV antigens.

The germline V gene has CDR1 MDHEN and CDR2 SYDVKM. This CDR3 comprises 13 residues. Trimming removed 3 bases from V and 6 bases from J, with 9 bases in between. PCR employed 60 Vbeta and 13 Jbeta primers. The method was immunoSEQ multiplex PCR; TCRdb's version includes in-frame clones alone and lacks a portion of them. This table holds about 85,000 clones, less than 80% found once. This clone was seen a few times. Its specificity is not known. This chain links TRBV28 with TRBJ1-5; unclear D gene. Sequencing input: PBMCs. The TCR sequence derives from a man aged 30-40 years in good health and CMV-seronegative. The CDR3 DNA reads TGTGCCAGCAGTTTCAGCGGAATTCAGCCCCAGCATTTT. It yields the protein CASSFSGIQPQHF.